These T cell receptor beta chains were read from a single sample in a study of cytomegalovirus exposure and HLA in healthy donors. Sequencing used immunoSEQ multiplex PCR; TCRdb keeps in-frame clones, though not all of them. The data show about 50,000 clones, and the top ten clones hold around 11%. The sequencing sample was made of PBMCs. The receptors come from a man aged 18 to 30 in good health and CMV-seropositive. Both conserved end residues are part of each CDR3. The D gene is left open where the match is weak. A clone size is listed for some rows: how often the clone was seen (once, few, many), or a class if it is expanded.

v_gene	abundance	d_gene	j_gene	CDR3nt	CDR3aa
TRBV7-6	.	.	TRBJ2-3	TGTGCCAGCAGCCTCGGAGCGGCAGGGGCAGATACGCAGTATTTT	CASSLGAAGADTQYF
TRBV7-3	.	TRBD2	TRBJ2-1	TGTGCCAGCAGCTTAACCGGACTAGGATCTGGTAATGAGCAGTTCTTC	CASSLTGLGSGNEQFF
TRBV11-2	.	.	TRBJ2-1	TGTGCCAGCAGCTTAGTGGCTAGCGAATACAATGAGCAGTTCTTC	CASSLVASEYNEQFF
TRBV6-6	.	.	TRBJ1-1	TGTGCCAGCAGTATAGACGGAGGGAAAACTGAAGCTTTCTTT	CASSIDGGKTEAFF
TRBV5-1	.	.	TRBJ1-1	TGCGCCAGCAGCTTGGCCGGGGGAAGCATCACTGAAGCTTTCTTT	CASSLAGGSITEAFF
TRBV5-1	.	TRBD1	TRBJ1-1	TGCGCCAGCAGCCAAAGGACAGGGAACACTGAAGCTTTCTTT	CASSQRTGNTEAFF
TRBV29-1	.	.	TRBJ1-2	TGCAGCGTTGAAGATGACGGGGGGCCAAAGCTCTATGGCTACACCTTC	CSVEDDGGPKLYGYTF
TRBV28	.	TRBD1	TRBJ2-7	TGTGCCAGCAGTTTGGGACAGGGGGTTTTAGAGCAGTACTTC	CASSLGQGVLEQYF
TRBV5-1	.	TRBD2	TRBJ2-1	TGCGCCAGCAGCCTTGGGACTAGCGGGAGACCGAATGAGCAGTTCTTC	CASSLGTSGRPNEQFF
TRBV5-6	.	TRBD1	TRBJ2-6	TGTGCCAGCAGCTTGGAGGGGGCCTACTCTGGGGCCAACGTCCTGACTTTC	CASSLEGAYSGANVLTF
TRBV29-1	.	TRBD1	TRBJ2-7	TGCAGCGGTGGGACAGGGGCGATCAACGAGCAGTACTTC	CSGGTGAINEQYF
TRBV13	.	TRBD2	TRBJ2-7	TGTGCCAGCAGCTTACTTACAGCGGCGGGAGGTGCTTTCGAGCAGTACTTC	CASSLLTAAGGAFEQYF
TRBV19	.	.	TRBJ2-7	TGTGCCAGTGGTACAGGTAGTACCTACGAGCAGTACTTC	CASGTGSTYEQYF
TRBV6-5	.	.	TRBJ2-5	TGTGCCAGCAGTTACGGGGGAGGCGGGGAGGCCCAGTACTTC	CASSYGGGGEAQYF
TRBV27	.	.	TRBJ2-2	TGTGCCAGCAGTTTTGAAGCCCACGGGGAGCTGTTTTTT	CASSFEAHGELFF
TRBV10-2	medium-sized	TRBD1	TRBJ2-7	TGCGCCAGCAGTGACGCGGGACAGGGTTACGAGCAGTACTTC	CASSDAGQGYEQYF
TRBV29-1	.	TRBD1	TRBJ2-5	TGCAGCGTGGGGACAGCCCTAACATCGTACTTC	CSVGTALTSYF
TRBV27	.	.	TRBJ2-7	TGTGCCAGCAGTCCAGGAGACAGAACCTACGAGCAGTACTTC	CASSPGDRTYEQYF
TRBV10-3	.	TRBD1	TRBJ1-1	TGTGCCACAGGACAGGACGCTGCTGCTGAAGCTTTCTTT	CATGQDAAAEAFF
TRBV6-1	.	TRBD2	TRBJ2-7	TGTGCCAGCAGTGCCAGATTTGGGACTAGCGAAACCTACGAGCAGTACTTC	CASSARFGTSETYEQYF
TRBV7-9	.	.	TRBJ1-1	TGTGCCAGCAGCTTAATGGACTCGAACACTGAAGCTTTCTTT	CASSLMDSNTEAFF
TRBV5-5	.	.	TRBJ2-1	TGTGCCAGCAGCGAAACCGGGACTCGGTTTTATGGTGAGCAGTTCTTC	CASSETGTRFYGEQFF
TRBV9	.	TRBD1	TRBJ2-6	TGTGCCAGCAGCGTCGGACAGGCGACCTTCTCTGGGGCCAACGTCCTGACTTTC	CASSVGQATFSGANVLTF
TRBV19	.	TRBD2	TRBJ2-1	TGTGCCAGTAGTATCCTTGGTAGCGGGATCACGAGCTCCTACAATGAGCAGTTCTTC	CASSILGSGITSSYNEQFF
TRBV2	.	TRBD2	TRBJ2-7	TGTGCCAGCAGGGGCGGGACTAAGACCTACGAGCAGTACTTC	CASRGGTKTYEQYF
TRBV6-1	.	.	TRBJ2-7	TGTGCCAGCAAGGGAGGACCAACCTACGAGCAGTACTTC	CASKGGPTYEQYF
TRBV27	.	.	TRBJ1-3	TGTGCCAGCAGTTGGGCAGCCAGTGGAAACACCATATATTTT	CASSWAASGNTIYF
TRBV5-1	.	.	TRBJ1-1	TGCGCCAGCAGTTATAAGGGGTGGACAAACACTGAAGCTTTCTTT	CASSYKGWTNTEAFF
TRBV2	.	TRBD2	TRBJ2-1	TGTGCCAGCAGTGAAGGTTTTGGCGGGAGTGCGAATGAGCAGTTCTTC	CASSEGFGGSANEQFF
TRBV27	.	.	TRBJ2-6	TGTGCCAGCACGGAGCGCTCTGGGGCCAACGTCCTGACTTTC	CASTERSGANVLTF
TRBV6-8	.	.	TRBJ2-5	TGTGCCAGCAGCAATAGCGGATGGGAGACCCAGTACTTC	CASSNSGWETQYF
TRBV14	.	.	TRBJ1-4	TGTGCCAGCAGCCATGGATCAGGGGCTAATGAAAAACTGTTTTTT	CASSHGSGANEKLFF
TRBV10-3	.	TRBD1	TRBJ1-5	TGTGCCATCAGTGAACAGGGGGATAAGAATCAGCCCCAGCATTTT	CAISEQGDKNQPQHF
TRBV7-2	.	TRBD2	TRBJ2-5	TGTGCCAGCAGCCCTAGCGGGCCTTACCAAGAGACCCAGTACTTC	CASSPSGPYQETQYF
TRBV5-1	.	.	TRBJ2-1	TGCGCCAGCAGCTTGGCAGTCGGGAGCCCCTACAATGAGCAGTTCTTC	CASSLAVGSPYNEQFF
TRBV5-1	.	TRBD1	TRBJ2-7	TGCGCCAGCAGCGCGAGGACAGGTACGAGCTCCTACGAGCAGTACTTC	CASSARTGTSSYEQYF
TRBV30	.	TRBD1	TRBJ2-3	TGTGCCCTGGAGCAGGGGGCGGCAGATACGCAGTATTTT	CALEQGAADTQYF
TRBV4-2	.	.	TRBJ1-5	TGTGCCAGCAGCCCGGGCCAAGGGGGTAGCAATCAGCCCCAGCATTTT	CASSPGQGGSNQPQHF
TRBV5-6	.	TRBD1	TRBJ1-5	TGTGCCAGCAGCTCCCTGACAGGGGGGAATAGCAATCAGCCCCAGCATTTT	CASSSLTGGNSNQPQHF
TRBV15	.	TRBD1	TRBJ2-7	TGTGCCACCAGCAGAGATCGGACAGGGGGCTACGAGCAGTACTTC	CATSRDRTGGYEQYF
TRBV4-1	.	.	TRBJ1-1	TGCGCCAGCAGCCAGGGAGTGCGGGGTAGCAAGATGAACACTGAAGCTTTCTTT	CASSQGVRGSKMNTEAFF
TRBV29-1	.	.	TRBJ2-7	TGCAGCGCTCAAGGACAAACCCGAGCGCAGTACTTC	CSAQGQTRAQYF
TRBV4-2	.	.	TRBJ1-2	TGTGCCAGCAGCCAAAAGGAACAGCCCTGGGGCTACACCTTC	CASSQKEQPWGYTF
TRBV7-9	.	TRBD2	TRBJ2-7	TGTGCCAGCAGCTTAGGGGACCTAGCGGGAGTCCTGCGCGACGAGCAGTACTTC	CASSLGDLAGVLRDEQYF
TRBV2	.	TRBD1	TRBJ1-3	TGTGCCAGCATCGGGGACAGGGCTCTTGGAAACACCATATATTTT	CASIGDRALGNTIYF
TRBV5-1	.	.	TRBJ2-7	TGCGCCAGCAGCCCTCGACAGAAAAGTACCCTTTACGAGCAGTACTTC	CASSPRQKSTLYEQYF
TRBV5-1	.	.	TRBJ2-3	TGCGCCAGCAGTAAGCTTGCTAGCACAGATACGCAGTATTTT	CASSKLASTDTQYF
TRBV19	.	.	TRBJ2-1	TGTGCCAGTAGTACGGGACTTCAATACAATGAGCAGTTCTTC	CASSTGLQYNEQFF
TRBV19	.	.	TRBJ2-1	TGTGCCAGTAGTATAGCCCCCGGACTGTACAATGAGCAGTTCTTC	CASSIAPGLYNEQFF
TRBV19	.	TRBD2	TRBJ2-7	TGTGCCAGTAGTATAGTGGGGCTAGCGGGGGTGGTATCCTACGAGCAGTACTTC	CASSIVGLAGVVSYEQYF
TRBV5-1	.	.	TRBJ2-7	TGCGCCAGCAGCCTAACCCCCAGTCGGGAGACAGCGGCCTACGAGCAGTACTTC	CASSLTPSRETAAYEQYF
TRBV5-4	.	TRBD2	TRBJ2-2	TGTGCCAGCAGCCTCCCCGGACTAGCGGATTACACCGGGGAGCTGTTTTTT	CASSLPGLADYTGELFF
TRBV6-1	.	.	TRBJ2-3	TGTGCCAGCAATCTTCCGACTAGGACGGATACGCAGTATTTT	CASNLPTRTDTQYF
TRBV5-8	.	TRBD2	TRBJ2-3	TGTGCCAGCAGCTGGACTAGCGGGAGCACAGATACGCAGTATTTT	CASSWTSGSTDTQYF